The sequence of this T cell receptor (beta chain) was determined in a study of T cells after somatic rescue of genetic block. In germline, CDR1 is SGHTA, CDR2 FQGNSA. This CDR3 is 16 amino acids long. V lost 1 base and J 4 bases, leaving 16 bases between the germline ends. The table came from immunoSEQ multiplex PCR; TCRdb's copy has only in-frame clones and leaves some out. The sample consists of about 7,000 clones, over 70% of them appearing once. The sequence derives from a boy aged 10-17 years. The V gene is TRBV7-2, the J gene TRBJ2-5; D is unclear. Sequencing was done on a sample of peripheral blood mononuclear cells (PBMCs). The CDR3 loop is CASSLVMSSASETQYF. The CDR3, as DNA: TGTGCCAGCAGCTTAGTGATGAGCAGCGCATCAGAGACCCAGTACTTC.